These T cell receptor beta chains were read from a single sample in a study of identical twins. From the 5' RACE reads, TCRdb called clonotypes with MiXCR, one entry per CDR3 protein. The sample includes 1.5 million or so distinct CDR3 sequences, roughly 35% of them seen just once. The sample was cord blood. The source is a newborn girl in good health. Both conserved end residues are part of each CDR3. A D gene is named only where the DNA matches it firmly. Size is omitted from some rows. Given values are once, few, many or a class for expanded clones.

j_call | v_call | clone_size | d_call | cdr3_aa | cdr3_nt
TRBJ1-2 | TRBV3-1 | - | - | CASSPTGLGYTF | TGTGCCAGCAGTCCTACAGGATTAGGCTACACCTTC
TRBJ2-2 | TRBV4-1 | - | - | CASSQPLAGELFF | TGCGCCAGCAGCCAACCTCTTGCCGGGGAGCTGTTTTTT
TRBJ1-4 | TRBV5-1 | - | - | CASSYRVPNEKLFF | TGCGCCAGCAGCTACCGGGTCCCAAATGAAAAACTGTTTTTT
TRBJ2-5 | TRBV7-9 | - | - | CASSLARLQETQYF | TGTGCCAGCAGCTTAGCCAGGCTCCAAGAGACCCAGTACTTC
TRBJ2-3 | TRBV10-3 | few | - | CAISVGTTPTDTQYF | TGTGCCATCAGTGTAGGGACCACCCCCACAGATACGCAGTATTTT
TRBJ2-7 | TRBV29-1 | - | TRBD1 | CSVDRGQGAGEQYF | TGCAGCGTTGACCGGGGACAGGGGGCAGGGGAGCAGTACTTC
TRBJ2-2 | TRBV4-1 | - | - | CASSQEKTTSLRELFF | TGCGCCAGCAGCCAAGAAAAGACAACCTCTCTGAGGGAGCTGTTTTTT
TRBJ2-1 | TRBV4-1 | - | - | CASSQVSRTNEQFF | TGCGCCAGCAGCCAAGTTTCTAGGACGAATGAGCAGTTCTTC
TRBJ1-2 | TRBV29-1 | many | - | CSVEDRGGYTF | TGCAGCGTTGAAGACAGGGGTGGCTACACCTTC
TRBJ1-2 | TRBV28 | few | TRBD1 | CASSLSGGKNGYTF | TGTGCCAGCAGTTTATCAGGGGGCAAGAATGGCTACACCTTC
TRBJ1-2 | TRBV27 | - | - | CASSTQGRANYGYTF | TGTGCCAGCAGTACACAGGGCAGAGCTAACTATGGCTACACCTTC
TRBJ2-3 | TRBV18 | few | - | CASSWYLDTQYF | TGTGCCAGCTCGTGGTACTTAGATACGCAGTATTTT
TRBJ2-1 | TRBV4-1 | few | - | CASSQGGPGPPYNEQFF | TGCGCCAGCAGCCAAGGCGGACCGGGACCTCCATACAATGAGCAGTTCTTC
TRBJ2-7 | TRBV20-1 | - | TRBD1 | CSPGQGYEQYF | TGCAGTCCGGGACAGGGCTACGAGCAGTACTTC
TRBJ2-2 | TRBV3-1 | - | TRBD1 | CASSPLFEGAGTGELFF | TGTGCCAGCAGCCCCCTTTTTGAGGGGGCGGGCACCGGGGAGCTGTTTTTT
TRBJ1-2 | TRBV20-1 | - | - | CSAPVGYGYTF | TGCAGTGCCCCGGTGGGCTATGGCTACACCTTC
TRBJ2-3 | TRBV4-1 | - | TRBD1 | CASSQLPGTGGRDTQYF | TGCGCCAGCAGCCAACTACCGGGGACAGGGGGCAGAGATACGCAGTATTTT
TRBJ1-3 | TRBV20-1 | - | - | CSAHDGASGNTIYF | TGCAGTGCTCATGACGGGGCCTCTGGAAACACCATATATTTT
TRBJ2-3 | TRBV15 | few | TRBD1 | CATSGDSLLTDTQYF | TGTGCCACCAGCGGGGACAGCCTACTGACAGATACGCAGTATTTT
TRBJ1-2 | TRBV5-1 | - | - | CASSLASDGYGYTF | TGCGCCAGCAGCTTGGCTTCGGACGGATATGGCTACACCTTC
TRBJ2-3 | TRBV27 | many | TRBD2 | CASSRRLAGGGDTQYF | TGTGCCAGCAGTCGAAGACTAGCGGGGGGCGGGGATACGCAGTATTTT
TRBJ2-5 | TRBV11-2 | - | TRBD2 | CASSLVWTSVDNEQYF | TGTGCCAGTAGCTTAGTATGGACTAGCGTCGACAATGAGCAGTACTTC
TRBJ2-7 | TRBV5-5 | once | TRBD1 | CASSFLSGQVHEQYF | TGTGCCAGCAGCTTCCTATCGGGACAGGTCCACGAGCAGTACTTC
TRBJ1-4 | TRBV20-1 | - | TRBD1 | CSAADRQGEKLFF | TGCAGTGCCGCCGACAGACAGGGGGAAAAACTGTTTTTT
TRBJ1-4 | TRBV7-2 | - | - | CASSLEKATQNEKLFF | TGTGCCAGCAGCTTAGAAAAAGCGACACAGAATGAAAAACTGTTTTTT
TRBJ2-1 | TRBV20-1 | - | - | CSARDQRSVLSNGQFF | TGCAGTGCTAGAGACCAGCGGTCAGTACTAAGCAATGGGCAGTTCTTC
TRBJ2-3 | TRBV12-3/TRBV12-4 | - | TRBD2 | CASSLGGEDTDTQYF | TGTGCCAGCAGTTTGGGAGGGGAGGACACAGATACGCAGTATTTT
TRBJ1-6 | TRBV24-1 | - | - | CATNMGYGSPLHF | TGTGCCACCAACATGGGTTATGGTTCACCCCTCCACTTT
TRBJ1-2 | TRBV4-1 | - | - | CASSQAIFNYGYTF | TGCGCCAGCAGCCAGGCGATTTTTAACTATGGCTACACCTTC
TRBJ2-5 | TRBV10-3 | - | TRBD2 | CAISRVLAGGETQYF | TGTGCCATCAGTCGGGTACTAGCGGGAGGAGAGACCCAGTACTTC
TRBJ2-1 | TRBV30 | - | - | CAWRDNEQFF | TGTGCCTGGAGGGACAATGAGCAGTTCTTC
TRBJ2-1 | TRBV7-9 | few | - | CASTTRIVSNEQFF | TGTGCCAGCACCACTAGAATAGTCAGCAATGAGCAGTTCTTC
TRBJ2-1 | TRBV6-6 | - | - | CASIKGNEQFF | TGTGCCAGTATCAAGGGAAATGAGCAGTTCTTC
TRBJ2-3 | TRBV10-3 | many | TRBD2 | CAIATSGFTDTQYF | TGTGCCATCGCGACTAGCGGGTTCACAGATACGCAGTATTTT
TRBJ2-1 | TRBV29-1 | few | - | CSAQPVAGNNEQFF | TGCAGCGCTCAGCCGGTGGCGGGGAACAATGAGCAGTTCTTC
TRBJ2-3 | TRBV20-1 | few | - | CSARQPRDNTDTQYF | TGCAGTGCCCGACAGCCCCGGGACAACACAGATACGCAGTATTTT
TRBJ1-2 | TRBV11-2 | - | TRBD1 | CASSRLQGTTANYGYTF | TGTGCCAGCAGCCGGCTACAGGGGACTACAGCTAACTATGGCTACACCTTC
TRBJ1-2 | TRBV20-1 | - | TRBD1 | CSASQGARDYGYTF | TGCAGTGCTAGTCAGGGGGCGCGAGACTATGGCTACACCTTC
TRBJ2-3 | TRBV3-1 | - | - | CASSQASSVSTDTQYF | TGTGCCAGCAGCCAAGCCTCTAGCGTAAGCACAGATACGCAGTATTTT
TRBJ2-7 | TRBV21-1 | few | - | CASSKGGIGHRYEQYF | TGTGCCAGCAGCAAAGGGGGTATTGGACACCGCTACGAGCAGTACTTC
TRBJ2-3 | TRBV5-1 | - | TRBD1 | CASSLVAGTGVPSTDTQYF | TGCGCCAGCAGCTTGGTTGCCGGGACAGGGGTCCCTAGCACAGATACGCAGTATTTT